Shown below are 29 T cell receptor beta chains from a single sample sequenced in a study of technical replicates of blood from a handful of donors. Produced via immunoSEQ multiplex PCR; TCRdb's table is partial and in-frame only. The data contain 75,000 to 85,000 clones, 80% to 90% of them singletons. Sequenced sample: PBMCs. Receptors were obtained from a human donor in good health. Some clones in this sample may be carry-over from other donors' samples.

The chain recombines TRBV19 with TRBJ1-2; 7 bases line up with TRBD1. V lost 8 bases and J lost 3; bases outside the gene matches: 12. Germline-derived CDR1 and CDR2 are LNHDA and SQIVND (reference sequence). The CDR3 has 15 residues. Here the CDR3 DNA reads TGTGCCAGTTGGGAGCCGGGACAGATATACTATGGCTACACCTTC. Residues: CASWEPGQIYYGYTF. The whole variable domain, filled in from reference TRBV19 and TRBJ1-2, reads DGGITQSPKYLFRKEGQNVTLSCEQNLNHDAMYWYRQDPGQGLRLIYYSQIVNDFQKGDIAEGYSVSREKKESFPLTVTSAQKNPTAFYLCASWEPGQIYYGYTFGSGTRLTVV.

Note on this clone: A read error may produce the germline difference seen at one junction end. The gene calls are TRBV30 and TRBJ1-1; D is possibly TRBD1 (6 bases). The CDR3 loop spans 13 amino acids. Per germline, CDR1 GTSNPN and CDR2 SVGIG (reference sequence). CDR3 sequence reads: CVWSVSRGTEAFF. In DNA form, the CDR3 reads TGTGTCTGGAGTGTAAGCAGGGGAACTGAAGCTTTCTTT.

The chain is built from TRBV7-8 and TRBJ1-1; no firm D call. The CDR3 has 15 amino acids. The germline CDR1 and CDR2 sequences are SGHVS and FQNEAQ. Between the trimmed V and J ends, which lost 4 bases and 0 bases, there was a span of 12 bases. CDR3 residues: CASSSPGRLNTEAFF. CDR3 sequence (DNA): TGTGCCAGCAGCTCCCCGGGGAGGTTGAACACTGAAGCTTTCTTT.

The chain employs TRBV20-1 and TRBJ2-5; D might be TRBD2 (6 bases). Germline V gene sequence: CDR1 DFQATT, CDR2 SNEGSKA (reference sequence). V was shortened by 5 bases and J by 7 bases, with 11 bases between the two germline ends. The CDR3 spans 11 residues. As DNA, the CDR3 is TGCAGTGCTTGGGACTGGGGGACCCAGTACTTC. Encoded protein: CSAWDWGTQYF.

This rearrangement joins TRBV7-2 to TRBJ2-4; unclear D gene. V dropped 5 bases and J dropped 10 bases, with 12 bases sitting between them. The CDR3 contains 12 residues. CDR1 is SGHTA and CDR2 is FQGNSA in the germline V gene. The CDR3 loop reads CASSPAGQIQYF. The CDR3, as DNA: TGTGCCAGCAGCCCCGCTGGGCAGATTCAGTACTTC.

V usage is TRBV29-1 and J usage is TRBJ2-3; 7 positions match TRBD2. This CDR3 comprises 13 residues. CDR1 and CDR2 (germline): SQVTM, ANQGSEA. With 7 bases clipped from V and 5 bases from J, the junction kept 9 bases outside the gene matches. The CDR3 sequence: CSGGKGGVDTQYF. CDR3 sequence (DNA): TGCAGCGGGGGGAAGGGAGGGGTAGATACGCAGTATTTT.

The rearrangement uses TRBV2 and TRBJ2-5, with D perhaps TRBD1 (5 bases). The CDR3 is made up of 14 amino acids. Germline assignment: CDR1 SNHLY and CDR2 FYNNEI. V was shortened by 2 bases and J by 5 bases, with 12 bases between the two germline ends. CDR3 protein: CASSEQGKRETQYF. CDR3 DNA: TGTGCCAGCAGTGAACAGGGTAAAAGGGAGACCCAGTACTTC.

This chain links TRBV7-9 with TRBJ1-1; 7 nucleotides match TRBD1. Trimming took 0 bases from V and 1 from J; bases not matched to a gene: 2. Germline CDR1 is SEHNR and CDR2 is FQNEAQ (reference sequence). The CDR3 is 15 residues long. The CDR3 DNA sequence: TGTGCCAGCAGCTTAGCGGGACAGCAGAACACTGAAGCTTTCTTT. Translated, it gives CASSLAGQQNTEAFF.

The DNA for the CDR3 is TGTGCCAGCTCACCAAATCTAGCGGGAGTGTCTGACGAGCAGTACTTC. Amino acids: CASSPNLAGVSDEQYF. V usage is TRBV18 and J usage is TRBJ2-7; 10 positions match TRBD2. V shed 2 bases, J shed 5 bases, and the junction held 9 bases outside the gene matches. From germline, CDR1 is KGHSH and CDR2 LQKENI. The CDR3 is 16 amino acids.

The chain couples TRBV28 to TRBJ2-2; maybe TRBD2 (5 bases). The V and J ends lost 5 bases and 7 bases respectively, with 17 bases between them. Germline CDR1 is MDHEN and CDR2 is SYDVKM. The CDR3 is 15 amino acids. CDR3 in DNA: TGTGCCAGCAGTCCTGGCGGAGGCCAGCACGGGGAGCTGTTTTTT. It specifies CASSPGGGQHGELFF.

The chain uses TRBV12-5 and TRBJ2-7; D may be TRBD1 (5 bases). Germline values: CDR1 LGHNT, CDR2 FRNRAP. V was clipped by 6 bases and J by 5 bases, with 20 bases between them. This CDR3 has 15 residues. CDR3 bases: TGTGCTAGTGGCCCCACTGGACAAATAAGGAACGAGCAGTACTTC. It is translated as CASGPTGQIRNEQYF. Combining the CDR3 with reference TRBV12-5 and TRBJ2-7 gives the whole variable domain DARVTQTPRHKVTEMGQEVTMRCQPILGHNTVFWYRQTMMQGLELLAYFRNRAPLDDSGMPKDRFSAEMPDATLATLKIQPSEPRDSAVYFCASGPTGQIRNEQYFGPGTRLTVT.

V gene TRBV27 combines with J gene TRBJ2-5; possibly TRBD2 for D (5 bases). The CDR3 is 15 residues long. Germline V gives CDR1 MNHEY, CDR2 SMNVEV (reference sequence). V lost 7 bases and J lost 2, with 17 bases in between. CDR3 bases: TGTGCCAGCAACCAAGCGGACGGGTCTCAAGAGACCCAGTACTTC. Its translation is CASNQADGSQETQYF.

This clone was seen once. This chain joins TRBV7-9 and TRBJ2-1; 10 nucleotides match TRBD2. Losses at the gene ends were 4 bases for V and 10 bases for J; bases not matched to a gene: 1. The germline V gene has CDR1 SEHNR and CDR2 FQNEAQ (reference sequence). CDR3 size: 12 residues. CDR3 residues: CASSSLAGEQFF. For the CDR3, the DNA is TGTGCCAGCAGCTCACTAGCGGGGGAGCAGTTCTTC.

The V gene is TRBV2, the J gene TRBJ2-5, with a possible D match to TRBD2 (6 bases). V dropped 1 base and J dropped 3 bases, with 12 bases sitting between them. Germline lookup yields CDR1 SNHLY and CDR2 FYNNEI. This CDR3 spans 15 amino acids. DNA for the CDR3: TGTGCCAGCAGTGAAGGCCGGACTACCGAAGAGACCCAGTACTTC. Protein product: CASSEGRTTEETQYF.

The chain has TRBV6-1 and TRBJ1-5; TRBD1 might be the D (6 bases). The CDR3 loop spans 12 amino acids. The V gene lost 8 bases and the J gene lost 11 bases, with 16 bases spanning the gap. Looked up from germline, CDR1 is MNHNS and CDR2 is SASEGT. CDR3 sequence reads: CASGGRYLAQHF. The CDR3 bases are TGTGCCAGCGGGGGCAGGTATCTGGCCCAGCATTTT.

The chain carries TRBV4-1 and TRBJ1-6; D is undetermined. This CDR3 has 12 amino acids. Germline V gene lookup returns CDR1 MGHRA and CDR2 YSYEKL. V lost 4 bases to trimming and J lost 12 bases, with 10 bases between them. In DNA, the CDR3 is TGCGCCAGCAGCCTTCCTAGGCTACCCCTCCACTTT. It is translated as CASSLPRLPLHF.

The chain's CDR3 is CASSDSGTGSPEAFF. The CDR3 nucleotides read TGTGCCAGCAGTGACTCCGGGACAGGTAGCCCTGAAGCTTTCTTT. This sequence joins TRBV25-1 and TRBJ1-1; 8 bases are a match to TRBD1. Trimming removed 3 bases from V and 6 bases from J; junction bases left unmatched: 9. CDR3 size: 15 residues. Germline values: CDR1 MGHDK, CDR2 SYGVNS.

The chain uses TRBV29-1 and TRBJ1-4; a possible D gene is TRBD1 (5 bases). From germline, CDR1 is SQVTM and CDR2 ANQGSEA. The CDR3 length is 13 residues. Trimming removed 5 bases at V and 5 bases at J, with 12 bases between. The CDR3: CSVSPGYNEKLFF. In nucleotides, the CDR3 is TGCAGCGTTTCCCCAGGGTACAATGAAAAACTGTTTTTT.

With regard to this clone: The junction does not match germline at one end; this may be a read error. The V and J genes are TRBV11-3 and TRBJ1-2, with 7 bases lining up with TRBD1. Germline CDR1 and CDR2: SGHNT and YENEEA. This CDR3 has 13 residues. Written as DNA, the CDR3 is TGTGCCAGCAGCTTAGATGGGGGGACAGATATGGCCTTC. Its protein is CASSLDGGTDMAF.

The chain combines TRBV29-1 with TRBJ2-3, with a possible D match to TRBD1 (5 bases). The germline V gene has CDR1 SQVTM and CDR2 ANQGSEA. Trimming stripped 8 bases from V and 8 bases from J, with 17 bases between. The CDR3 is 12 residues long. The CDR3 region is CSPWLGVGTQYF. The CDR3 DNA reads TGCAGCCCATGGCTAGGGGTCGGTACGCAGTATTTT.

The count of this clone is one. The rearrangement uses TRBV13 and TRBJ2-2; D is uncertain. This CDR3 has 13 amino acids. The V end was cut by 3 bases, the J end by 6 bases, with 8 bases between. CDR1 is PRHDT, CDR2 FYEKMQ, per germline (reference sequence). The CDR3 nucleotides are TGTGCCAGCAGCTTGTGGGCCGCCGGGGAGCTGTTTTTT. Residues: CASSLWAAGELFF.

V gene TRBV30 combines with J gene TRBJ1-2; D ambiguous. V was cut by 8 bases and J by 2 bases, with 12 bases left in between. The CDR3 consists of 12 residues. Germline V gives CDR1 GTSNPN, CDR2 SVGIG (reference sequence). CDR3 nucleotide sequence: TGTGCCAGACAAGCACGGAACTATGGCTACACCTTC. It encodes CARQARNYGYTF.

This rearrangement joins TRBV6-1 to TRBJ1-5; 8 nucleotides agree with TRBD1. This CDR3 spans 16 amino acids. Germline CDR1 and CDR2: MNHNS and SASEGT. The V and J ends lost 4 bases and 0 bases, in that order; junction bases with no gene match: 5. The CDR3 DNA sequence: TGTGCCAGCAGTGGACTCGACAGGGGTAGCAATCAGCCCCAGCATTTT. Translation: CASSGLDRGSNQPQHF.

The chain carries TRBV18 and TRBJ1-1, with D perhaps matching TRBD1 (5 bases). The CDR3 covers 16 residues. Germline assignment: CDR1 KGHSH and CDR2 LQKENI. V was cut by 3 bases and J by 5 bases, with 19 bases left in between. CDR3 DNA: TGTGCCAGCTCACCGAACTTGGGACTCCGAGGGACTGAAGCTTTCTTT. Protein sequence: CASSPNLGLRGTEAFF.

The CDR3 is CASSSTGLADTQYF. In DNA, the CDR3 is TGTGCCAGCAGCTCAACGGGACTAGCAGATACGCAGTATTTT. The chain links TRBV7-3 to TRBJ2-3; 8 bases match TRBD2. From germline, CDR1 is SGHTA and CDR2 FQGTGA. CDR3 size: 14 residues. Germline trimming cut 4 bases from V and 4 bases from J; bases unmatched to any gene: 4.

The chain carries TRBV18 and TRBJ2-1; the D gene is possibly TRBD2 (5 bases). V was cut by 3 bases and J by 1 base, with 10 bases left in between. CDR3 length: 15 amino acids. Germline V CDR1 and CDR2: KGHSH, LQKENI. CDR3 coding DNA: TGTGCCAGCTCACCGTCGGGGTCATCCTACAATGAGCAGTTCTTC. Protein product: CASSPSGSSYNEQFF.

The chain carries TRBV10-2 and TRBJ2-7, with D unclear. CDR1 is WSHSY and CDR2 is SAAADI in the germline V gene. This CDR3 is built from 13 residues. With 2 bases removed from V and 6 bases from J, the gap between germline ends came to 11 bases. The CDR3 region has the DNA TGCGCCAGCAGTGAGGACTCCTCGGGCGAGCAGTACTTC. Translation gives CASSEDSSGEQYF.

The chain couples TRBV10-1 to TRBJ2-2; 8 bases agree with TRBD1. J lost 0 bases, V lost 9 bases, and 3 bases had no gene match. This CDR3 spans 14 amino acids. Germline V CDR1 and CDR2: WNHNN, SYGVQD (reference sequence). In nucleotides, the CDR3 is TGCGCCAGGACAGGGGAAACGAACACCGGGGAGCTGTTTTTT. Translating it yields CARTGETNTGELFF.

The rearrangement uses TRBV2 and TRBJ2-7; a weak D match, TRBD1 (6 bases). CDR3 length: 13 amino acids. With 5 bases removed from V and 5 bases from J, the gap between germline ends came to 13 bases. The V gene's germline CDR1 is SNHLY and CDR2 FYNNEI. The CDR3 DNA reads TGTGCCAGCAGTACCGGGACATTCAACGAGCAGTACTTC. It translates to CASSTGTFNEQYF.